A single sample is the source of the 27 T cell receptor beta chains below, sequenced in a study of T cell responses to AZD1222 COVID-19 vaccine. Assay used: immunoSEQ multiplex PCR; TCRdb lists only in-frame clones, some missing. The sample carries about 66,000 clones, 79% recorded once. The sequenced sample was peripheral blood, obtained on day 0 of MenACWY control vaccination. Receptor source: an adult in good health.

V and J are TRBV6-5 and TRBJ2-1; 11 nucleotides line up with TRBD2. The CDR3 is 14 amino acids. V lost 7 bases to trimming and J lost 4 bases; unmatched junction nucleotides: 3. Germline CDR1 is MNHEY and CDR2 is SVGAGI. The DNA of the CDR3 is TGTGCCAGCAAAACTAGCGGGAGATACAATGAGCAGTTCTTC. Translation: CASKTSGRYNEQFF.

The chain employs TRBV27 and TRBJ2-1, with 15 bases matching TRBD2. The germline V gene has CDR1 MNHEY and CDR2 SMNVEV (reference sequence). The CDR3 length is 18 residues. With 4 bases clipped from V and 10 bases from J, the junction kept 14 bases outside the gene matches. CDR3 DNA: TGTGCCAGCAGTTATATAGGCTTTGGACTAGCGGGAGGGAACGAGCAGTTCTTC. Its translation is CASSYIGFGLAGGNEQFF.

The chain is built from TRBV6-1 and TRBJ1-6, with D uncertain. Per the germline V gene, CDR1 is MNHNS and CDR2 is SASEGT. The V end was cut by 2 bases, the J end by 7 bases, with 12 bases between. The CDR3 is made up of 15 amino acids. The chain's CDR3 is CASSEYPGGNSPLHF. Written as DNA, the CDR3 is TGTGCCAGCAGTGAATATCCGGGAGGGAATTCACCCCTCCACTTT.

Notes on this clone: It is unclear where the CDR3 begins or ends on the DNA, so no DNA is shown, and the CDR3 is as TCRdb lists it. V is TRBV21-1 and J is TRBJ1-3; the table's D call, TRBD1, has no DNA check behind it. TRBV21-1 is designated a pseudogene. The CDR3 comprises 17 residues, both ends counted. CDR3 region: CASSDRDRVGPGNTIYF.

The chain uses TRBV9 and TRBJ1-2; the D gene is possibly TRBD1 (5 bases). The CDR3 is 15 amino acids. From germline, CDR1 is SGDLS and CDR2 YYNGEE. V gave up 0 bases and J gave up 4 bases, with 13 bases separating them. In DNA, the CDR3 is TGTGCCAGCAGCGTAGACGATCGGGACGCCTATGGCTACACCTTC. This codes for CASSVDDRDAYGYTF.

The rearrangement uses TRBV13 and TRBJ1-5; unclear D gene. V was trimmed by 0 bases and J by 0 bases, leaving 6 bases between them. The CDR3 consists of 15 residues. CDR1 PRHDT and CDR2 FYEKMQ come from the germline V gene (reference sequence). The CDR3 DNA reads TGTGCCAGCAGCTTAGGGCCTTATAGCAATCAGCCCCAGCATTTT. Protein product: CASSLGPYSNQPQHF. The complete variable domain, with remaining parts taken from reference TRBV13 and TRBJ1-5, reads AAGVIQSPRHLIKEKRETATLKCYPIPRHDTVYWYQQGPGQDPQFLISFYEKMQSDKGSIPDRFSAQQFSDYHSELNMSSLELGDSALYFCASSLGPYSNQPQHFGDGTRLSIL.

V and J are TRBV5-6 and TRBJ2-7; maybe TRBD1 (6 bases). Germline V CDR1 and CDR2: SGHDT, YYEEEE. The CDR3 extends over 16 amino acids. V dropped 4 bases and J dropped 3 bases, with 20 bases sitting between them. The CDR3 sequence is CASSPWRSRGVYEQYF. In DNA form, the CDR3 reads TGTGCCAGCAGCCCATGGAGGTCCAGGGGAGTCTACGAGCAGTACTTC.

A single count supports this clone. The chain joins TRBV7-8 to TRBJ1-5, with 8 bases matching TRBD1. The V and J ends lost 6 bases and 7 bases, in that order; junction bases with no gene match: 5. CDR3 length: 13 residues. Germline V gene data show CDR1 as SGHVS and CDR2 as FQNEAQ. Here the CDR3 reads CASSSTGGQPQHF. CDR3 DNA: TGTGCCAGCAGTTCCACAGGGGGACAGCCCCAGCATTTT.

This clone has only one observation. The chain uses TRBV2 and TRBJ1-1, with D possibly matching TRBD1 (5 bases). CDR1 and CDR2 from the germline V gene are SNHLY and FYNNEI. The CDR3 is 14 amino acids. Trimming cost V 6 bases and J 1 base, with 12 bases left between them. The CDR3 coding sequence is TGTGCCAGCAGGGGGGGAGGGAGGAACACTGAAGCTTTCTTT. Its translation: CASRGGGRNTEAFF.

CDR3 DNA: TGCGCCAGCAGCTGGGGCCGGGGCGGCACAGATACGCAGTATTTT. This encodes CASSWGRGGTDTQYF. The chain uses TRBV5-1 and TRBJ2-3, with D possibly called TRBD1 or TRBD2 (5 bases each). The CDR3 spans 15 residues. V was cut by 3 bases and J by 1 base, with 12 bases left in between. Germline loops: CDR1 SGHRS, CDR2 YFSETQ.

The chain is built from TRBV5-5 and TRBJ1-6; D is unclear. The CDR3 is 15 residues long. Between the trimmed V and J ends, which lost 0 bases and 8 bases, there was a span of 12 bases. CDR1 SGHKS and CDR2 YYEKEE come from the germline V gene (reference sequence). The CDR3 is CASSLDEGGHSPLHF. The CDR3 bases are TGTGCCAGCAGCTTGGACGAGGGAGGGCATTCACCCCTCCACTTT.

This chain connects TRBV2 to TRBJ2-1, with 11 bases fitting TRBD2. Looked up from germline, CDR1 is SNHLY and CDR2 is FYNNEI. The CDR3 has 16 amino acids. Germline trimming cut 2 bases from V and 7 bases from J; bases unmatched to any gene: 7. The CDR3 here is CASSERSSGRLNEQFF. DNA for the CDR3: TGTGCCAGCAGTGAAAGGTCTAGCGGGAGGTTAAATGAGCAGTTCTTC.

V gene TRBV9 combines with J gene TRBJ2-5; the D is unclear. CDR1 is SGDLS, CDR2 YYNGEE, per germline. With 4 bases removed from V and 1 base from J, the gap between germline ends came to 8 bases. The CDR3 loop spans 13 amino acids. The CDR3 sequence: CASSPHLQETQYF. The CDR3 region has the DNA TGTGCCAGCAGCCCCCATCTCCAAGAGACCCAGTACTTC.

This clone was detected many times. The rearrangement links TRBV5-1 to TRBJ1-6; 8 positions match TRBD1. The germline CDR1 and CDR2 sequences are SGHRS and YFSETQ. The trim removed 4 bases at V and 7 bases at J, leaving 4 bases unmatched. The CDR3 has 14 amino acids. CDR3 sequence (DNA): TGCGCCAGCAGCCAAAGACAGGGGAATTCACCCCTCCACTTT. It is translated as CASSQRQGNSPLHF.

This clone has just a few counts. Other DNA sequences within the sample encode an identical CDR3. V and J are TRBV7-8 and TRBJ2-2; D is unresolved. The CDR3 extends over 12 amino acids. V lost 2 bases and J lost 4, with 2 bases in between. The germline V gene encodes CDR1 SGHVS and CDR2 FQNEAQ. DNA of the CDR3: TGTGCCAGCAGCTTAAGCACCGGGGAGCTGTTTTTT. It codes for CASSLSTGELFF.

This rearrangement joins TRBV6-5 to TRBJ2-7; 9 bases map to TRBD1. The CDR3 loop spans 15 amino acids. Trimming at V came to 4 bases and at J to 5 bases, leaving 9 bases not matched to a gene. Germline V gene data show CDR1 as MNHEY and CDR2 as SVGAGI. In DNA form, the CDR3 reads TGTGCCAGCAGTTCAGGGGGAACAGGGGGCGACGAGCAGTACTTC. Amino acid sequence: CASSSGGTGGDEQYF.

This clone has just one count. V usage is TRBV4-1 and J usage is TRBJ1-5; no clear D gene. Germline loops: CDR1 MGHRA, CDR2 YSYEKL. The CDR3 is 15 residues long. Trimming cost V 0 bases and J 1 base, with 7 bases left between them. The CDR3 is CASSQEDLSNQPQHF. DNA of the CDR3: TGCGCCAGCAGCCAAGAGGATCTCAGCAATCAGCCCCAGCATTTT.

The chain carries TRBV7-2 and TRBJ1-2; 7 bases line up with TRBD1. With V trimmed by 5 bases and J by 4 bases, 4 bases remained unmatched. The CDR3 spans 13 residues. CDR1 SGHTA and CDR2 FQGNSA come from the germline V gene. The CDR3 is CASSVGTAYGYTF. DNA of the CDR3: TGTGCCAGCAGCGTCGGGACAGCCTATGGCTACACCTTC.

This clone occurred once. J is TRBJ1-1 and V is TRBV7-2; D not certain. Trimming stripped 1 base from V and 9 bases from J, with 12 bases between. Germline lookup yields CDR1 SGHTA and CDR2 FQGNSA. The CDR3 loop spans 13 amino acids. CDR3: CASSLEPPSQAFF. Here the CDR3 DNA reads TGTGCCAGCAGCTTAGAACCCCCTTCCCAAGCTTTCTTT.

The rearrangement joins TRBV7-8 to TRBJ2-3; no reliable D call. V was shortened by 2 bases and J by 1 base, with 16 bases between the two germline ends. The CDR3 is made up of 17 amino acids. Germline CDR1 and CDR2: SGHVS and FQNEAQ. CDR3 sequence reads: CASSLSPLSLGTDTQYF. The DNA for the CDR3 is TGTGCCAGCAGCTTAAGCCCCCTTAGTCTGGGCACAGATACGCAGTATTTT.

The genes are TRBV7-8 and TRBJ1-5; D is undetermined. Between the trimmed V and J ends, which lost 1 base and 6 bases, there was a span of 7 bases. The CDR3 runs 13 residues. Looked up from germline, CDR1 is SGHVS and CDR2 is FQNEAQ. CDR3 sequence: CASSLGAGQPQHF. As DNA, the CDR3 is TGTGCCAGCAGCTTAGGGGCTGGTCAGCCCCAGCATTTT.

This chain joins TRBV30 and TRBJ1-1; 11 nucleotides align to TRBD1. Germline values: CDR1 GTSNPN, CDR2 SVGIG (reference sequence). The V segment lost 3 bases and the J segment 5 bases; nucleotides outside the gene matches: 5. This CDR3 has 14 residues. Here the CDR3 DNA reads TGTGCCTGGAGGCGGGACAGGGGGAGGACTGAAGCTTTCTTT. It translates to CAWRRDRGRTEAFF.

The genes are TRBV24-1 and TRBJ2-5; 7 positions agree with TRBD2. Per germline, CDR1 KGHDR and CDR2 SFDVKD. V shed 4 bases and J 3 bases; nucleotides not matched to a gene: 13. The CDR3 contains 17 residues. The CDR3 here is CATSDPGTAGRKETQYF. For the CDR3, the DNA is TGTGCCACCAGTGACCCCGGTACAGCGGGACGGAAAGAGACCCAGTACTTC.

The rearrangement links TRBV11-2 to TRBJ1-6; D not resolved. The CDR3 loop spans 15 amino acids. The V and J ends lost 3 bases and 4 bases respectively, with 10 bases between them. Germline CDR1 and CDR2: SGHAT and FQNNGV. In DNA, the CDR3 is TGTGCCAGCAGCTTGGTTAAGGGTTATAATTCACCCCTCCACTTT. Protein sequence: CASSLVKGYNSPLHF.

V usage is TRBV6-5 and J usage is TRBJ2-2; weak D call: TRBD1 (6 bases). CDR1 and CDR2 from the germline V gene are MNHEY and SVGAGI. The V end was cut by 7 bases, the J end by 1 base, with 10 bases between. This CDR3 has 14 amino acids. CDR3 residues: CASKGDGNTGELFF. As DNA, the CDR3 is TGTGCCAGCAAGGGGGACGGGAACACCGGGGAGCTGTTTTTT.

For this clone: One junction end does not reproduce the germline sequence, and a read error may be involved. The chain has TRBV6-5 and TRBJ1-5, with TRBD1 as a possible D gene (6 bases). Germline lookup yields CDR1 MNHEY and CDR2 SVGAGI. The CDR3 extends over 14 amino acids. Written as DNA, the CDR3 is TGTGCCAGCAATTACCAGGGGAGGGGTCAGCCCCAGCATTTT. Translation: CASNYQGRGQPQHF.

The gene calls are TRBV28 and TRBJ1-2; D uncertain. Germline-derived CDR1 and CDR2 are MDHEN and SYDVKM. Trimming cost V 10 bases and J 0 bases, with 12 bases left between them. There are 13 residues in the CDR3. The CDR3 protein is CATSRGTNYGYTF. CDR3 coding DNA: TGTGCCACCTCGAGAGGGACTAACTATGGCTACACCTTC.